This T cell receptor (beta chain) emerged from a study of metastatic and nonmetastatic thyroid tumors (dated by TCRdb to the early 2020s). Describing the broader study: Repertoires were compared across peripheral blood and tumor or nodule tissue samples from malignant and benign thyroid patients.

This clone has a count of ten or more. Its specific antigen is unknown. Base qualities are not recorded, but no much larger clone differs from it by a single base. None of the patients had been given any treatment before thyroid surgery. Using T-cell receptor beta sequencing, the study looked back at clinical samples from patients collected from about 2011 to 2018. General conclusions and limits of the study: In both blood and tumor samples, TCR beta diversity was reported to be significantly higher in malignant tumors than in benign nodules.

The receptor library was made with PCR. TCRdb names Illumina HiSeq 4000 as the instrument used. High-throughput sequencing was used to profile the CDR3 region of the TCR beta-chain in every patient. For the original study's pipeline: A classifier to discriminate distant-metastatic papillary thyroid cancer patients was built from CDR3 differences across clinicopathological groups. The Shannon index was used to assess repertoire diversity, and the Morisita-Horn index was used to assess tumor-blood repertoire similarity. TCRdb reworked the public reads: Q25 trimming with fastp, MiXCR clone assembly, productive beta chains retained. These V and J calls derive from TCRdb rather than the authors' analysis. The sample yields around 26,000 clones; approximately 20% were counted once. The top ten clonotypes cover about 5% of the sample. There are 18 amino acids in the CDR3, from cysteine to phenylalanine inclusive. The read is trimmed to its CDR3 DNA, 54 bases read in frame from base 1. CDR1 LNHDA and CDR2 SQIVND are derived from the germline V gene (reference sequence). V is cut by 5 bases and J by 2 bases, and the space between the germline ends is 24 bases.

This TCR was recovered from a male donor with papillary thyroid cancer or a benign thyroid nodule (not recorded which). Some clones in this sample may be carry-over from other donors' samples. This chain joins TRBV19 to TRBJ1-1, with TRBD1 as a weak D call on 6 bases. Input material: blood. The CDR3 protein is CASSHHPRGRTANTEAFF. The DNA sequence follows: TGTGCCAGTAGTCACCATCCCCGTGGCCGGACAGCTAACACTGAAGCTTTCTTT.